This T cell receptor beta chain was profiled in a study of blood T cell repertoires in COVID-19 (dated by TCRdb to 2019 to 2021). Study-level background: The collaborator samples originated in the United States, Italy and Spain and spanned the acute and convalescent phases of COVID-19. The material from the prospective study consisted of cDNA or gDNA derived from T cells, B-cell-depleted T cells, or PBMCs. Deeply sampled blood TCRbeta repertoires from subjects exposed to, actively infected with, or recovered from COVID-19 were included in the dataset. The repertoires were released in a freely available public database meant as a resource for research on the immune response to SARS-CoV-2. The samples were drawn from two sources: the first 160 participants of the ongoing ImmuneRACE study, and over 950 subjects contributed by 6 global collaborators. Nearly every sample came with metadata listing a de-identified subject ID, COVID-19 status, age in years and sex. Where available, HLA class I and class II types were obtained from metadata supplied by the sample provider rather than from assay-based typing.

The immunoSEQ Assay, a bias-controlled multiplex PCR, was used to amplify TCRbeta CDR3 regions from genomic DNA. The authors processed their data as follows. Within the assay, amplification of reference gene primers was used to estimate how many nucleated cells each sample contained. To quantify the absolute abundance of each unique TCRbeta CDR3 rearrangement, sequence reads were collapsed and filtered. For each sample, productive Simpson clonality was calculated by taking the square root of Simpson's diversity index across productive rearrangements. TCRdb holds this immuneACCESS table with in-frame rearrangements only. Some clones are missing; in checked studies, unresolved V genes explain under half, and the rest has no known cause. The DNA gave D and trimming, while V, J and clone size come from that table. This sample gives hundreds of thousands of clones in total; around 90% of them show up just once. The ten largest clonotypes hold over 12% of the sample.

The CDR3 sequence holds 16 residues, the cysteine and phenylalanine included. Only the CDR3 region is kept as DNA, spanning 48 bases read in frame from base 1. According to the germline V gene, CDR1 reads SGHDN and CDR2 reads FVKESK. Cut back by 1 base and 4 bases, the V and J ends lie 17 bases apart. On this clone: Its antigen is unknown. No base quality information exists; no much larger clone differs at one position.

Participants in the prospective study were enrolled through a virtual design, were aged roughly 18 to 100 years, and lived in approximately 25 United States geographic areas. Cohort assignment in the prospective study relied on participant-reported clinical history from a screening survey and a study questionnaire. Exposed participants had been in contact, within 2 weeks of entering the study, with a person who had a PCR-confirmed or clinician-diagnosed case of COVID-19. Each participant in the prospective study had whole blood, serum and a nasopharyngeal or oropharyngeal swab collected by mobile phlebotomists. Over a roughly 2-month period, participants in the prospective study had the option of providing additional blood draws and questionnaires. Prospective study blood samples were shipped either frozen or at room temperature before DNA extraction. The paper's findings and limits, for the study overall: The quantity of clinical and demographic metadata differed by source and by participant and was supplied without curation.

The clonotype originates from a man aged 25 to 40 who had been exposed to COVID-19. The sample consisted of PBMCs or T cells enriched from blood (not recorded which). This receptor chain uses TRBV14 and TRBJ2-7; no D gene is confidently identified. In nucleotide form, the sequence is TGTGCCAGCAGCCAAGGGCTGAATTTTGAGGAATACGAGCAGTACTTC. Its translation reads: CASSQGLNFEEYEQYF.